One sample yielded the 29 T cell receptor beta chains listed below, sequenced in a study of shared clonotypes between healthy human individuals. Measured with immunoSEQ multiplex PCR; TCRdb has only the in-frame clones, and not every one. The sample contains about 1.5 million clones, over 95% of which appear only once. The sequencing input was naive CD4+ T cells sorted from blood. Subset denoted: CD45RA+ positively selected. The source is a man aged 25 to 40 in good health.

The genes are TRBV18 and TRBJ2-5; 7 bases are shared with TRBD1. Germline V CDR1 and CDR2: KGHSH, LQKENI. V gave up 4 bases and J gave up 2 bases; unmatched junction bases: 7. CDR3 length: 15 amino acids. This CDR3 is CASSQRTGHQETQYF. The CDR3 DNA reads as TGTGCCAGCTCACAACGGACAGGTCATCAAGAGACCCAGTACTTC.

The chain employs TRBV20-1 and TRBJ2-5; no reliable D call. The CDR3 contains 11 residues. V was trimmed by 4 bases and J by 5 bases, leaving 8 bases between them. Germline CDR1 is DFQATT and CDR2 is SNEGSKA (reference sequence). Written as DNA, the CDR3 is TGCAGTGCTACATGGCTGGAGACCCAGTACTTC. Protein: CSATWLETQYF.

In DNA form, the CDR3 reads TGTGCCAGCAGGGAGGGGCGCGATGAGCAGTTCTTC. This encodes CASREGRDEQFF. V and J are TRBV28 and TRBJ2-1, with a tentative D call TRBD2 (6 bases). The germline V gene has CDR1 MDHEN and CDR2 SYDVKM. Trimming removed 6 bases from V and 8 bases from J, with 11 bases in between. The CDR3 contains 12 residues.

Comments on this clone: The same CDR3 also results from other DNA sequences found in this sample. The chain joins TRBV11-2 to TRBJ2-7, with 12 bases lining up with TRBD2. The germline gives CDR1 SGHAT, CDR2 FQNNGV. The CDR3 totals 14 residues. V lost 4 bases and J lost 5; bases outside the gene matches: 3. The DNA of the CDR3 is TGTGCCAGCAGCTCACTAGCGGGAGGCAACGAGCAGTACTTC. As protein: CASSSLAGGNEQYF.

With regard to this clone: Other DNA sequences in this sample translate to the same CDR3. The chain has TRBV5-1 and TRBJ2-1; D is uncertain. CDR3 length: 14 residues. Trimming took off 0 bases at V and 3 bases at J, with 7 bases between the two ends. CDR1 and CDR2 (germline): SGHRS, YFSETQ. The CDR3 sequence is CASSLAGSYNEQFF. The CDR3 nucleotides read TGCGCCAGCAGCTTGGCAGGCAGCTACAATGAGCAGTTCTTC. The full variable domain, its missing parts supplied by reference TRBV5-1 and TRBJ2-1, is KAGVTQTPRYLIKTRGQQVTLSCSPISGHRSVSWYQQTPGQGLQFLFEYFSETQRNKGNFPGRFSGRQFSNSRSEMNVSTLELGDSALYLCASSLAGSYNEQFFGPGTRLTVL.

This clone was recorded only once. The V gene is TRBV7-3, the J gene TRBJ2-3, with D perhaps matching TRBD2 (6 bases). The CDR3 loop spans 15 amino acids. The germline CDR1 and CDR2 sequences are SGHTA and FQGTGA. Trimming removed 4 bases at V and 2 bases at J, with 13 bases between. CDR3 residues: CASSSVGGITDTQYF. The CDR3 nucleotides are TGTGCCAGCAGCTCCGTGGGCGGGATCACAGATACGCAGTATTTT.

The rearrangement uses TRBV28 and TRBJ1-2; 8 nucleotides line up with TRBD1. This CDR3 region has 17 residues. The V segment lost 4 bases and the J segment 5 bases; nucleotides outside the gene matches: 15. Germline V gives CDR1 MDHEN, CDR2 SYDVKM. The CDR3: CASSWGGGRGLRYGYTF. The DNA for the CDR3 is TGTGCCAGCAGTTGGGGCGGGGGCAGGGGGCTACGTTATGGCTACACCTTC.

The chain combines TRBV19 with TRBJ2-7; 8 positions match TRBD2. The CDR3 has 13 residues. Germline V gives CDR1 LNHDA, CDR2 SQIVND (reference sequence). Trimming at V came to 4 bases and at J to 6 bases, leaving 5 bases not matched to a gene. This chain's CDR3 is CASSTGRASEQYF. The CDR3 bases are TGTGCCAGTAGTACCGGGAGGGCCTCCGAGCAGTACTTC.

The CDR3 is CASRDGLAGTTGELFF. For the CDR3, the DNA is TGTGCCAGTAGGGACGGACTAGCGGGAACTACCGGGGAGCTGTTTTTT. The chain joins TRBV19 to TRBJ2-2; 12 nucleotides align to TRBD2. Germline V gene sequence: CDR1 LNHDA, CDR2 SQIVND (reference sequence). The CDR3 consists of 16 residues. V trimming: 6 bases; J trimming: 5 bases; junction bases outside the gene matches: 7. The full variable domain, completed using reference TRBV19 and TRBJ2-2, is DGGITQSPKYLFRKEGQNVTLSCEQNLNHDAMYWYRQDPGQGLRLIYYSQIVNDFQKGDIAEGYSVSREKKESFPLTVTSAQKNPTAFYLCASRDGLAGTTGELFFGEGSRLTVL.

This clone was counted once. The genes are TRBV7-8 and TRBJ1-2; D may be TRBD1 (5 bases). Trimming removed 4 bases at V and 4 bases at J, with 7 bases between. This CDR3 comprises 12 residues. Germline V gene lookup returns CDR1 SGHVS and CDR2 FQNEAQ. The CDR3 region has the DNA TGTGCCAGCAGCTCAGGGTTCTATGGCTACACCTTC. Encoded protein: CASSSGFYGYTF.

J is TRBJ1-5 and V is TRBV15; unclear D gene. CDR1 is LNHNV, CDR2 YYDKDF, per germline (reference sequence). The ends were cut back, 3 bases at V and 7 bases at J, with 7 bases in the middle. CDR3 length equals 12 residues. The CDR3 region has the DNA TGTGCCACCAGCAGGGGGTCGCAGCCCCAGCATTTT. This encodes CATSRGSQPQHF.

The chain carries TRBV5-1 and TRBJ2-1; 8 positions agree with TRBD2. Germline values: CDR1 SGHRS, CDR2 YFSETQ. This CDR3 spans 16 amino acids. The junction had 8 bases not matched to a gene; V was cut back by 3 bases and J by 3 bases. As DNA, the CDR3 is TGCGCCAGCAGCTCCTCCGGGAGGGCCGACTACAATGAGCAGTTCTTC. This sequence encodes CASSSSGRADYNEQFF.

This chain connects TRBV5-5 to TRBJ1-1; D may be TRBD1 (5 bases). Per germline, CDR1 SGHKS and CDR2 YYEKEE (reference sequence). CDR3 length equals 15 residues. Trimming cost V 9 bases and J 1 base, with 19 bases left between them. CDR3 protein: CATSTQVLGNTEAFF. CDR3 bases: TGTGCCACCTCGACACAGGTTTTGGGGAACACTGAAGCTTTCTTT.

The chain links TRBV9 to TRBJ2-7; a weak D match, TRBD2 (5 bases). V shed 4 bases and J shed 7 bases, with 15 bases lying between them. This CDR3 region has 13 residues. Germline lookup yields CDR1 SGDLS and CDR2 YYNGEE. The CDR3 nucleotides are TGTGCCAGCAGCCGAACAATTACGGGGGAGCAGTACTTC. It yields the protein CASSRTITGEQYF.

The chain has TRBV28 and TRBJ2-7; 7 bases align to TRBD2. V trimming: 2 bases; J trimming: 2 bases; junction bases outside the gene matches: 6. CDR3 length: 15 residues. Per the germline V gene, CDR1 is MDHEN and CDR2 is SYDVKM. The DNA for the CDR3 is TGTGCCAGCAGTTTAAGGACTAGACCTCCCTACGAGCAGTACTTC. This translates into CASSLRTRPPYEQYF.

This clone was counted once. V gene TRBV28 combines with J gene TRBJ2-7; the D is unclear. CDR3 length: 16 amino acids. The germline V gene encodes CDR1 MDHEN and CDR2 SYDVKM. The V end lost 3 bases, the J end lost 0 bases, and 15 bases lay between the germline ends. CDR3 in amino acids: CASSFYNQRLSYEQYF. In DNA form, the CDR3 reads TGTGCCAGCAGTTTTTATAATCAGCGACTCTCCTACGAGCAGTACTTC. The full variable domain, rest sourced from reference TRBV28 and TRBJ2-7, is DVKVTQSSRYLVKRTGEKVFLECVQDMDHENMFWYRQDPGLGLRLIYFSYDVKMKEKGDIPEGYSVSREKKERFSLILESASTNQTSMYLCASSFYNQRLSYEQYFGPGTRLTVT.

The genes are TRBV29-1 and TRBJ2-7; 7 bases map to TRBD2. Per germline, CDR1 SQVTM and CDR2 ANQGSEA. Germline trimming cut 5 bases from V and 2 bases from J; bases unmatched to any gene: 3. The CDR3 loop spans 12 amino acids. The CDR3: CSVYGGTYEQYF. The CDR3 bases are TGCAGCGTTTACGGGGGGACCTACGAGCAGTACTTC.

This clone was counted once. This chain links TRBV29-1 with TRBJ2-7, with a possible D match to TRBD1 (5 bases). CDR1 is SQVTM, CDR2 ANQGSEA, per germline. Trimming removed 6 bases from V and 4 bases from J, with 16 bases in between. The CDR3 is 13 residues long. CDR3 nucleotides: TGCAGCGTGGGGTTGGCAGGGCTTTACGAGCAGTACTTC. It yields the protein CSVGLAGLYEQYF.

This chain connects TRBV5-1 to TRBJ2-7, with D uncertain. The CDR3 is 14 residues long. V gave up 3 bases and J gave up 1 base, with 11 bases separating them. Per germline, CDR1 SGHRS and CDR2 YFSETQ. In DNA, the CDR3 is TGCGCCAGCAGCTCCCGAATAGGATCCTACGAGCAGTACTTC. Its translation is CASSSRIGSYEQYF.

The chain combines TRBV5-1 with TRBJ2-5, with TRBD1 matching 9 bases. With 4 bases clipped from V and 2 bases from J, the junction kept 6 bases outside the gene matches. The CDR3 covers 15 residues. From germline, CDR1 is SGHRS and CDR2 YFSETQ. The DNA of the CDR3 is TGCGCCAGCAGCCTCCGGGACAGGGTTCAAGAGACCCAGTACTTC. Translation: CASSLRDRVQETQYF.

The rearrangement links TRBV19 to TRBJ1-1, with D perhaps TRBD1 (5 bases). The CDR3 totals 16 residues. Trimming removed 7 bases at V and 1 base at J, with 19 bases between. The germline V gene has CDR1 LNHDA and CDR2 SQIVND (reference sequence). The CDR3 DNA reads as TGTGCCAGTAAGGCAGGGCAAAACATCGGGAACACTGAAGCTTTCTTT. Encoded protein: CASKAGQNIGNTEAFF.

The chain is built from TRBV6-5 and TRBJ1-4; D is ambiguous. CDR3 length: 14 residues. Looked up from germline, CDR1 is MNHEY and CDR2 is SVGAGI. V was cut by 6 bases and J by 8 bases, with 16 bases left in between. This CDR3 reads CASRKYLGLEKLFF. As DNA, the CDR3 is TGTGCCAGCAGGAAGTACTTAGGGTTGGAAAAACTGTTTTTT.

J is TRBJ2-1 and V is TRBV25-1; TRBD2 matches at 13 bases. The germline gives CDR1 MGHDK, CDR2 SYGVNS. V lost 2 bases and J lost 4; bases outside the gene matches: 5. The CDR3 totals 17 residues. CDR3 in amino acids: CASSEQGGLAGYNEQFF. The CDR3 bases are TGTGCCAGCAGTGAACAGGGGGGACTAGCGGGGTACAATGAGCAGTTCTTC.

V gene TRBV11-2 combines with J gene TRBJ2-5, with unresolved D. V was clipped by 0 bases and J by 2 bases, with 7 bases between them. Germline CDR1 reads SGHAT; CDR2 reads FQNNGV. The CDR3 sequence is 14 residues long. The CDR3 region has the DNA TGTGCCAGCAGCTTAGATTCAGGACAAGAGACCCAGTACTTC. Translating gives CASSLDSGQETQYF.

This chain uses TRBV28 with TRBJ2-4; TRBD2 matches 7 bases. The germline V gene has CDR1 MDHEN and CDR2 SYDVKM. J lost 0 bases, V lost 6 bases, and 8 bases had no gene match. This CDR3 spans 16 amino acids. CDR3 loop: CASSHSGLLAKNIQYF. For the CDR3, the DNA is TGTGCCAGCAGCCATAGCGGGCTTCTAGCCAAAAACATTCAGTACTTC. The complete variable domain, with remaining parts taken from reference TRBV28 and TRBJ2-4, reads DVKVTQSSRYLVKRTGEKVFLECVQDMDHENMFWYRQDPGLGLRLIYFSYDVKMKEKGDIPEGYSVSREKKERFSLILESASTNQTSMYLCASSHSGLLAKNIQYFGAGTRLSVL.

The rearrangement links TRBV10-2 to TRBJ2-3; D call uncertain. V shed 4 bases and J shed 4 bases, with 12 bases lying between them. The CDR3 runs 14 residues. Germline CDR1 WSHSY, CDR2 SAAADI. The CDR3 spells CASSGVATPDTQYF. The CDR3 DNA sequence: TGCGCCAGCAGTGGGGTGGCGACTCCAGATACGCAGTATTTT.

The rearrangement links TRBV19 to TRBJ1-5, with D perhaps TRBD1 (6 bases). The germline CDR1 and CDR2 sequences are LNHDA and SQIVND (reference sequence). V lost 10 bases and J lost 7, with 17 bases in between. This CDR3 has 13 residues. The CDR3 is CATEQGWGQPQHF. CDR3 in DNA: TGTGCCACCGAACAGGGATGGGGGCAGCCCCAGCATTTT. Full variable domain (rest looked up from reference TRBV19 and TRBJ1-5): DGGITQSPKYLFRKEGQNVTLSCEQNLNHDAMYWYRQDPGQGLRLIYYSQIVNDFQKGDIAEGYSVSREKKESFPLTVTSAQKNPTAFYLCATEQGWGQPQHFGDGTRLSIL.

This clone showed up just once. V and J are TRBV5-1 and TRBJ2-7; D may be TRBD2 (6 bases). The CDR3 contains 16 residues. The V end was cut by 0 bases, the J end by 0 bases, with 13 bases between. CDR1 and CDR2 (germline): SGHRS, YFSETQ. The CDR3: CASSLVSGSSSYEQYF. The DNA of the CDR3 is TGCGCCAGCAGCTTGGTAAGCGGGTCGAGCTCCTACGAGCAGTACTTC.

On this clone itself: Additional DNA sequences in this sample encode the identical CDR3. This sequence joins TRBV9 and TRBJ2-5, with 12 bases that match TRBD2. Trimming took 3 bases from V and 4 from J; bases not matched to a gene: 4. The CDR3 runs 15 residues. Looked up from germline, CDR1 is SGDLS and CDR2 is YYNGEE. Here the CDR3 reads CASSAGLAGLETQYF. In nucleotides, the CDR3 is TGTGCCAGCAGCGCTGGACTAGCGGGATTAGAGACCCAGTACTTC.